This is a list of T cell receptor beta chains from one sample in a study of blood T cell repertoires in COVID-19. The table came from immunoSEQ multiplex PCR; TCRdb's copy has only in-frame clones and leaves some out. The table includes about 200,000 clones, 85% to 90% detected once. Sequencing used peripheral blood. The receptors were sampled from a man aged 18 to 35 with active or convalescent COVID-19. CDR3s include the opening cysteine and the closing phenylalanine or tryptophan. The D gene is left open where the match is weak. The size field is filled for only some rows; it gives once, few, many or a size class.

V gene	clone size	J gene	D gene	CDR3 DNA	CDR3 protein
TRBV14	NA	TRBJ2-1	TRBD2	TGTGCCAGCAGCCCTCTCTCCCCTGCTAGCGGGAGAGTAAATGAGCAGTTCTTC	CASSPLSPASGRVNEQFF
TRBV19	NA	TRBJ1-5	TRBD1	TGTGCCAGTACCCCGGACAGGGGTAATCAGCCCCAGCATTTT	CASTPDRGNQPQHF
TRBV3-1/TRBV3-2	NA	TRBJ1-4	NA	TGTGCCAGCAGCCAGACTGGCAGCACTAATGAAAAACTGTTTTTT	CASSQTGSTNEKLFF
TRBV14	NA	TRBJ1-3	NA	TGTGCCAGCAGCCAAGGGACTTCTGGAAACACCATATATTTT	CASSQGTSGNTIYF
TRBV3-1/TRBV3-2	NA	TRBJ2-3	NA	TGTGCCAGCAGCGCCAGGACTATCTGGCCAGATACGCAGTATTTT	CASSARTIWPDTQYF
TRBV5-5	few	TRBJ2-2	TRBD2	TGTGCCAGCAGCTTGGGTCTAGCGGGGGGATCGAACACCGGGGAGCTGTTTTTT	CASSLGLAGGSNTGELFF
TRBV5-4	NA	TRBJ2-2	TRBD2	TGTGCCAGCAGCTCTCCGCGGGAGGTGAACACCGGGGAGCTGTTTTTT	CASSSPREVNTGELFF
TRBV4-2	few	TRBJ2-7	TRBD2	TGTGCCAGCAGCCAAGAGAGGGCGGGAGCTCGCCACGAGCAGTACTTC	CASSQERAGARHEQYF
TRBV27	NA	TRBJ1-5	NA	TGTGCCAGCAGGCCAATCAGGGGAGAGAACAATCAGCCCCAGCATTTT	CASRPIRGENNQPQHF
TRBV6-5	NA	TRBJ1-1	NA	TGTGCCAGCAGCGACGGACAAGTTAACACTGAAGCTTTCTTT	CASSDGQVNTEAFF
TRBV29-1	NA	TRBJ1-1	NA	TGCAGCGTTGGGACAGCGAACACTGAAGCTTTCTTT	CSVGTANTEAFF
TRBV6-5	NA	TRBJ2-7	TRBD1	TGTGCCAGCACTCCGGGACAGGGATTCGAGCAGTACTTC	CASTPGQGFEQYF
TRBV5-1	NA	TRBJ1-1	TRBD1	TGCGCCAGCAGCTTCGGGACAGGGGGCTATAGGACTGAAGCTTTCTTT	CASSFGTGGYRTEAFF
TRBV30	few	TRBJ1-6	NA	TGTGCCTGGAGTCACCGATCCGGGACAATAAATTCACCCCTCCACTTT	CAWSHRSGTINSPLHF
TRBV7-3	NA	TRBJ2-1	NA	TGTGCCAGCAGTTCTATCCCAGGGGACGACAATGAGCAGTTCTTC	CASSSIPGDDNEQFF
TRBV6-5	NA	TRBJ2-5	TRBD1	TGTGCCAGCAGTTCGACAGGGAGTCAAGGAGCGACCCAGTACTTC	CASSSTGSQGATQYF
TRBV2	NA	TRBJ2-5	TRBD1	TGTGCCAGTACAGGGGGCCGTGAGACCCAGTACTTC	CASTGGRETQYF
TRBV7-9	NA	TRBJ2-5	TRBD2	TGTGCCAGCAGCTGGACTAGCGGCACGGAGACCCAGTACTTC	CASSWTSGTETQYF
TRBV10-2	NA	TRBJ1-1	NA	TGCGCCAGCAGGAGCAACAGGGACGCCACTGAAGCTTTCTTT	CASRSNRDATEAFF
TRBV3-1/TRBV3-2	NA	TRBJ2-1	NA	TGTGCCAGCAGCTCCAGCCCAGGGGCCCAGAATGAGCAGTTCTTC	CASSSSPGAQNEQFF
TRBV5-1	NA	TRBJ2-5	NA	TGCGCCAGCAGCTTGAGCGGGTCCGGGACGGCCCAGTACTTC	CASSLSGSGTAQYF
TRBV18	NA	TRBJ2-7	TRBD1	TGTGCCAGCTCCCCACAGGGGCAGGGGAGTTGGGAGCAGTACTTC	CASSPQGQGSWEQYF
TRBV7-9	NA	TRBJ1-3	TRBD1	TGTGCCAGCAGCTCGACGGACAGGTCTGGAAACACCATATATTTT	CASSSTDRSGNTIYF
TRBV3-1/TRBV3-2	NA	TRBJ2-1	NA	TGTGCCAGCAGCCTAAACGCGGGGCCCAAGGGCTACAATGAGCAGTTCTTC	CASSLNAGPKGYNEQFF
TRBV10-3	NA	TRBJ2-5	TRBD1	TGTGCCATCAGGGAAGGGACAGAAGAGACCCAGTACTTC	CAIREGTEETQYF
TRBV29-1	NA	TRBJ1-2	TRBD1	TGCAGCGTTGTAGGGACAGGGATTAACTATGGCTACACCTTC	CSVVGTGINYGYTF
TRBV11-2	NA	TRBJ1-1	TRBD1	TGTGCCAGCAGCTTAAGGGGGCGCGACACTGAAGCTTTCTTT	CASSLRGRDTEAFF
TRBV9	NA	TRBJ1-3	TRBD1	TGTGCCAGCAGCGGGAACCGGGACAGGGGGAAATCTGGAAACACCATATATTTT	CASSGNRDRGKSGNTIYF
TRBV7-9	NA	TRBJ2-1	TRBD2	TGTGCCAGCAGCCCGGCTAGCGGGAGTGGTAATGAGCAGTTCTTC	CASSPASGSGNEQFF
TRBV7-9	NA	TRBJ1-1	TRBD1	TGTGCCAGCAGCGCAACCGGGACAGGTGATATTGAAGCTTTCTTT	CASSATGTGDIEAFF
TRBV7-2	NA	TRBJ1-1	TRBD1	TGTGCCAGCAGCTTAGTCCCGACAGGGGAAGCTTTCTTT	CASSLVPTGEAFF
TRBV27	NA	TRBJ1-5	NA	TGTGCCAGCAGTTCAGGCAGGAATCAGCCCCAGCATTTT	CASSSGRNQPQHF
TRBV30	NA	TRBJ2-7	NA	TGTGCCTGGAGTGTTACGGGGAGCGGCAGGTGGGCCTACGAGCAGTACTTC	CAWSVTGSGRWAYEQYF
TRBV5-1	NA	TRBJ2-1	TRBD2	TGCGCCAGCAGCCAGCGTTTATTTCTAGCGGGAGGGTTGTATGAGCAGTTCTTC	CASSQRLFLAGGLYEQFF
TRBV4-1	NA	TRBJ1-2	NA	TGCGCCAGCAGCCAAGGGTCAGGGACTAACTATGGCTACACCTTC	CASSQGSGTNYGYTF
TRBV19	NA	TRBJ2-1	TRBD2	TGTGCCAGTAGTATAGAGACCGTAAGGGAGGGGCAGTTCTTC	CASSIETVREGQFF
TRBV4-3	NA	TRBJ2-2	NA	TGCGCCAGCAGCCAAGGGCTTGCAGAGAACACCGGGGAGCTGTTTTTT	CASSQGLAENTGELFF
TRBV14	NA	TRBJ1-1	NA	TGTGCCAGCAGCCAAGAACTCCCGGGGACTTCTGAAGCTTTCTTT	CASSQELPGTSEAFF
TRBV15	NA	TRBJ1-2	NA	TGTGCCACCAGCAGAGGTGGACAGAGCTATGGCTACACCTTC	CATSRGGQSYGYTF
TRBV6-5	NA	TRBJ1-2	NA	TGTGCCAGCAGTTACGCGGGGTATGGCTACACCTTC	CASSYAGYGYTF
TRBV7-8	once	TRBJ1-1	NA	TGTGCCAGCAGCTTAGGTGCCAGGGTGGCCACTGAAGCTTTCTTT	CASSLGARVATEAFF
TRBV7-9	NA	TRBJ2-3	TRBD2	TGTGCCAGCAGCTTAGCATTAGCGGGAGGGGGAGATACGCAGTATTTT	CASSLALAGGGDTQYF
TRBV29-1	NA	TRBJ2-1	NA	TGCAGCGTTGAATTTAACATCTACAATGAGCAGTTCTTC	CSVEFNIYNEQFF
TRBV4-2	NA	TRBJ2-3	NA	TGTGCCAGCAGCCCTGGGACTAGCACAGATACGCAGTATTTT	CASSPGTSTDTQYF
TRBV19	NA	TRBJ1-2	NA	TGTGCCAGTAACGACCGGGGTCGGGACTATGGCTACACCTTC	CASNDRGRDYGYTF
TRBV6-2/TRBV6-3	NA	TRBJ1-1	TRBD1	TGTGCCAGCAGTTCTGCAGGGGGCTTGAGCACTGAAGCTTTCTTT	CASSSAGGLSTEAFF
TRBV5-1	NA	TRBJ1-2	TRBD1	TGCGCCAGCAGCTTGAGGGGGCCCTTCTATGGCTACACCTTC	CASSLRGPFYGYTF
TRBV5-1	NA	TRBJ2-7	NA	TGCGCCAGCAGCTTGGAGGCCAGGGGATCGGGCGAGCAGTACTTC	CASSLEARGSGEQYF
TRBV9	NA	TRBJ2-1	TRBD1	TGTGCCAGCAGCGTAGAGACAGGGGGCAGGAATGAGCAGTTCTTC	CASSVETGGRNEQFF
TRBV2	NA	TRBJ2-1	NA	TGTGCCAGCAGTGAAACTAGTAGCTCCTACAATGAGCAGTTCTTC	CASSETSSSYNEQFF
TRBV6-5	NA	TRBJ1-2	TRBD1	TGTGCCAGCAGTCTCAGGGGGCTCTCGTATGGCTACACCTTC	CASSLRGLSYGYTF
TRBV6-4	few	TRBJ2-1	TRBD2	TGTGCCAGCAGTTCCTCCGGGACTAGCGGGAGCAATGAGCAGTTCTTC	CASSSSGTSGSNEQFF
TRBV10-1	few	TRBJ2-7	TRBD1	TGCGCCAGCACCACTGGGGAGGACAGGGAGGAGGAGCAGTACTTC	CASTTGEDREEEQYF
TRBV5-1	NA	TRBJ2-4	NA	TGCGCCAGCAGGACAGAATTAGCCAAAAACATTCAGTACTTC	CASRTELAKNIQYF
TRBV24-1	few	TRBJ2-3	TRBD2	TGTGCCACCAGTGATTTGACCGGGGGGGCTTCCGATACGCAGTATTTT	CATSDLTGGASDTQYF